This is a list of T cell receptor beta chains from one sample in a study of CD8 T cells in Susac syndrome. Via MiXCR, TCRdb re-called the immunoSEQ multiplex PCR reads, giving one row per CDR3 protein. The data show approximately 200,000 distinct CDR3 sequences, nearly 95% seen once. Sequencing was carried out using CD4+ T cells from PBMCs. Receptors were obtained from a human donor with multiple sclerosis. Both conserved end residues are part of each CDR3. A D gene is named only where the DNA matches it firmly. Rows give clone size only sometimes, using once, few, many, or a class for an expanded clone.

V gene	clone size	D gene	J gene	CDR3 DNA	CDR3 protein
TRBV12-3/TRBV12-4	.	.	TRBJ2-2	TGTGCCAGCAGACCTCGAGAAGCCGGGGAGCTGTTTTTT	CASRPREAGELFF
TRBV3-1	.	TRBD2	TRBJ2-1	TGTGCCAGCAGCCCCTCCCGGGGACTAGCGGGATTGAATGAGCAGTTCTTC	CASSPSRGLAGLNEQFF
TRBV30	.	.	TRBJ1-5	TGTGCCTGGAGTGTCCCAGGGTTGCATCAGCCCCAGCATTTT	CAWSVPGLHQPQHF
TRBV29-1	.	.	TRBJ2-1	TGCAGCGTTGACAATGAGCAGTTCTTC	CSVDNEQFF
TRBV4-2	.	.	TRBJ2-1	TGTGCCAGCAGCCAAGGGTGGGGGAAGCAGGGGGAGCAGTTCTTC	CASSQGWGKQGEQFF
TRBV3-1	.	.	TRBJ2-4	TGTGCCAGCAGCCAAACGCCGTGGGGCATTCAGTACTTC	CASSQTPWGIQYF
TRBV9	.	.	TRBJ2-1	TGTGCCAGCACTCCTGGGACCCCTGGATACAATGAGCAGTTCTTC	CASTPGTPGYNEQFF
TRBV19	few	.	TRBJ2-1	TGTGCCAGTAGTAATAGGGATGAGCAGTTCTTC	CASSNRDEQFF
TRBV5-1	.	TRBD1	TRBJ1-2	TGCGCCAGCAGCTGGGACAGGGAGGAGGATGGCTACACCTTC	CASSWDREEDGYTF
TRBV30	.	TRBD1	TRBJ1-1	TGTGCCTGGAGTCCTCAGGGGGACACTGAAGCTTTCTTT	CAWSPQGDTEAFF
TRBV30	.	.	TRBJ1-1	TGTGCCTGGAGTACGGGGACTGAAGCTTTCTTT	CAWSTGTEAFF
TRBV4-1	.	.	TRBJ1-2	TGCGCCAGCAGCCAACCGGGCAGAATGATCCCCAGAGGTGGCTACACCTTC	CASSQPGRMIPRGGYTF
TRBV3-1	once	.	TRBJ2-7	TGTGCCAGCCGACCCCGGCGGGACTCCTACGAGCAGTACTTC	CASRPRRDSYEQYF
TRBV20-1	.	.	TRBJ1-1	TGCAGTGCTAGAGGGGACCTGAACACTGAAGCTTTCTTT	CSARGDLNTEAFF
TRBV20-1	.	TRBD2	TRBJ2-1	TGCAGTGCTAGAGAAGGCCCGGGGGGCAATGAGCAGTTCTTC	CSAREGPGGNEQFF
TRBV30	.	.	TRBJ2-7	TGTGCCTGGAGCGAACAGGGCTACGAGCAGTACTTC	CAWSEQGYEQYF
TRBV27	.	.	TRBJ1-5	TGTGCCAGCAGTTTACGTGGGGATTATAGCAATCAGCCCCAGCATTTT	CASSLRGDYSNQPQHF
TRBV29-1	.	.	TRBJ1-2	TGCAGCGTTGTTTCTGACACCTATGGCTACACCTTC	CSVVSDTYGYTF
TRBV14	.	.	TRBJ2-7	TGTGCCAGCAGCCATGGAGGGGGGAAAACCTCCTACGAGCAGTACTTC	CASSHGGGKTSYEQYF
TRBV7-9	.	.	TRBJ1-5	TGTGCCAGCAGCTTAGGGGCCAGGACCAGCAATCAGCCCCAGCATTTT	CASSLGARTSNQPQHF
TRBV5-1	.	.	TRBJ2-7	TGCGCCAGCAGCTTGGGTAACAGGGACGTGGTGGAGCAGTACTTC	CASSLGNRDVVEQYF
TRBV5-8	.	.	TRBJ1-1	TGTGCCAGCCGTGGGGAGGGGTTGAACACTGAAGCTTTCTTT	CASRGEGLNTEAFF